These 13 T cell receptor beta chains came from one sample sequenced in a study of Graves' ophthalmopathy and Graves' hyperthyroidism. Amplification of the TCR beta CDR3 regions used RNA transcripts (as template). Following a first-round RT-PCR that used HTBI primers, a second-round multiplex PCR was carried out. TCRdb passed the multiplex PCR reads through MiXCR, listing each CDR3 protein once. The sample includes 650,000 to 900,000 distinct CDR3 sequences, roughly 40% of them seen just once. Sequenced input: peripheral blood. These TCRs come from an adult man with Graves' ophthalmopathy.

The V gene is TRBV7-9, the J gene TRBJ1-1, with 10 bases matching TRBD1. Germline loops: CDR1 SEHNR, CDR2 FQNEAQ (reference sequence). V shed 4 bases and J 11 bases; nucleotides not matched to a gene: 7. This CDR3 is built from 13 residues. CDR3 loop: CASSSRDRGRAFF. The DNA for the CDR3 is TGTGCCAGCAGCTCCCGGGACAGGGGCCGCGCTTTCTTT.

This clonotype has just a few counts. The chain links TRBV20-1 to TRBJ1-6; D possibly corresponds to TRBD1 (6 bases). CDR1 is DFQATT, CDR2 SNEGSKA, per germline (reference sequence). This CDR3 comprises 15 residues. Between the trimmed V and J ends, which lost 2 bases and 0 bases, there was a span of 8 bases. The CDR3 sequence is CSARQDSSYNSPLHF. CDR3 DNA: TGCAGTGCTAGACAGGACAGCTCCTATAATTCACCCCTCCACTTT.

This clonotype occurred a few times. The J gene is TRBJ1-2, the V gene TRBV5-6, with D hard to call. The germline V gene has CDR1 SGHDT and CDR2 YYEEEE. The CDR3 spans 13 residues. The V end lost 4 bases, the J end lost 8 bases, and 15 bases lay between the germline ends. The CDR3 loop is CASSVDSLGGYTF. In nucleotides, the CDR3 is TGTGCCAGCAGCGTGGACTCATTGGGCGGCTACACCTTC.

The V call is TRBV10-3, the J call TRBJ1-1; D might be TRBD1 (6 bases). The germline V gene encodes CDR1 ENHRY and CDR2 SYGVKD. The CDR3 sequence is 12 residues long. Trimming cost V 7 bases and J 5 bases, with 11 bases left between them. The DNA of the CDR3 is TGTGCCATCACTGGGACAAAGACTGAAGCTTTCTTT. This encodes CAITGTKTEAFF.

This clonotype came up a few times. One junction end does not reproduce the germline sequence, and a read error may be involved. V and J are TRBV7-9 and TRBJ2-7; maybe TRBD2 (6 bases). The CDR3 runs 11 residues. Germline CDR1 and CDR2: SEHNR and FQNEAQ (reference sequence). CDR3 in amino acids: CASSLGGVFGF. The CDR3 nucleotides read TGTGCCAGCAGCTTAGGCGGGGTTTTTGGGTTC.

This clonotype appeared once. This chain joins TRBV2 and TRBJ2-7; D gene uncertain. The V gene lost 6 bases and the J gene lost 5 bases, with 17 bases spanning the gap. Germline V gives CDR1 SNHLY, CDR2 FYNNEI. CDR3 length equals 14 residues. CDR3 DNA sequence: TGTGCCAGCAGCCCGGGCTTTAGTGGAAACGAGCAGTACTTC. Amino acid sequence: CASSPGFSGNEQYF.

This clonotype occurred a few times. The rearrangement uses TRBV9 and TRBJ2-7; no clear D gene. The CDR3 runs to 13 residues. Germline V gene lookup returns CDR1 SGDLS and CDR2 YYNGEE. The V and J ends lost 4 bases and 5 bases respectively, with 13 bases between them. CDR3 loop: CASSSIFLHEQYF. The CDR3, as DNA: TGTGCCAGCAGCTCGATTTTTTTACACGAGCAGTACTTC.

This clonotype was counted between two and nine times. The V gene is TRBV3-1, the J gene TRBJ2-7; D is uncertain. The ends were cut back, 1 base at V and 5 bases at J, with 6 bases in the middle. CDR1 and CDR2 (germline): LGHDT, YNNKEL (reference sequence). The CDR3 length is 12 residues. CDR3 nucleotides: TGTGCCAGCAGCCAAGTAGGGAACGAGCAGTACTTC. Translating gives CASSQVGNEQYF.

The chain links TRBV7-2 to TRBJ1-5; D remains ambiguous. The CDR3 covers 15 residues. Germline V gives CDR1 SGHTA, CDR2 FQGNSA. Between the trimmed V and J ends, which lost 2 bases and 0 bases, there was a span of 8 bases. As DNA, the CDR3 is TGTGCCAGCAGCTTATCCGCCGTTAGCAATCAGCCCCAGCATTTT. Translation: CASSLSAVSNQPQHF.

This clonotype has only a few counts. Germline and junction disagree at one end, which may indicate a read error. The chain employs TRBV5-1 and TRBJ1-1; D call uncertain. The length of the CDR3 is 13 residues. Germline V CDR1 and CDR2: SGHRS, YFSETQ. CDR3 loop: CASSLAGSGMGFF. The CDR3 coding sequence is TGTGCCAGCAGCTTAGCCGGGAGCGGGATGGGTTTCTTT. Complete variable domain (other parts from reference TRBV5-1 and TRBJ1-1): KAGVTQTPRYLIKTRGQQVTLSCSPISGHRSVSWYQQTPGQGLQFLFEYFSETQRNKGNFPGRFSGRQFSNSRSEMNVSTLELGDSALYLCASSLAGSGMGFFGQGTRLTVV.

The CDR3 region has the DNA TGTGCCACCAGTGATACACGAGCTAGCACAGATACGCAGTATTTT. Protein product: CATSDTRASTDTQYF. V usage is TRBV24-1 and J usage is TRBJ2-3, with no clear D. Trimming cost V 3 bases and J 0 bases, with 9 bases left between them. CDR1 and CDR2 from the germline V gene are KGHDR and SFDVKD. The CDR3 is 15 amino acids.

In the case of this clonotype: A much larger clonotype is one base distant, so this may be a read error. The chain employs TRBV6-5 and TRBJ1-2; 7 nucleotides match TRBD1. Germline lookup yields CDR1 MNHEY and CDR2 SVGAGI. This CDR3 has 15 residues. Trimming cost V 11 bases and J 4 bases; bases outside gene matches: 16. CDR3 sequence reads: CAGLSRQGTIYGYTF. The DNA of the CDR3 is TGTGCCGGCCTGTCCCGACAGGGTACCATCTATGGCTACACCTTC.

This clonotype is a singleton in its sample. V and J are TRBV20-1 and TRBJ1-2, with TRBD1 identical over 8 bases. Trimming removed 5 bases from V and 4 bases from J; junction bases left unmatched: 3. The CDR3 covers 12 residues. Germline CDR1 DFQATT, CDR2 SNEGSKA (reference sequence). Here the CDR3 DNA reads TGCAGTGCTGAAGGACAGGGCTATGGCTACACCTTC. It codes for CSAEGQGYGYTF.